This T cell receptor (beta chain) was retrieved from a study of beta chain features in type 1 diabetes (dated by TCRdb to between 2017 and 2018). Broadly, across the study: Mean age, gender distribution, total cell number and subset yield were not different between patients and healthy donors. Across all samples, about 110 million sorted cells were examined, and cell number per subset correlated strongly with RNA yield. Regulatory and stem cell-like memory subsets were obtained from only 8 patients and roughly 8 healthy donors, while naive and central memory subsets were obtained from all 30 or so donors. The study compared TCRB repertoires of sorted circulating CD4+ T cell subsets between recently diagnosed type 1 diabetes patients and matched healthy donors. On the study overall, not on this receptor specifically: Type 1 diabetes patients showed a moderate but significant shortening of TCRB CDR3 length in all four CD4+ subsets. Because cDNA was sequenced instead of genomic DNA, activated cells with high expression could be over-represented, although the groups did not differ in activation or CD3 levels. Shorter templates might be favored by PCR, yet because patient and control samples were amplified and corrected together, any such skew would affect both groups equally. Because the HLA sub-analyses included only small numbers of individuals, any influence of HLA type on TCRB rearrangement was left unresolved. Naive, central memory and regulatory TCRB repertoires appeared more similar among patients than among healthy donors. At VDJ recombination sites, type 1 diabetes patients had fewer insertions and more deleted nucleotides, which implies abnormalities in thymic rearrangement.

The High Capacity cDNA Reverse Transcription Kit was used to reverse transcribe all of the isolated RNA, meaning that expressed TCRB transcripts were what got sequenced. Deep immunoSEQ sequencing was applied to naive, central memory and regulatory T cell samples, giving an average of approximately 3.8 million total reads per sample. Sorted cells were lysed in RLT buffer and RNA was extracted with DNase-treated RNeasy Micro or Mini kits, depending on cell number. Each cell subset was processed on its own to prevent cross-contamination, while patient and healthy donor samples were processed together. Using the immunoSEQ multiplex PCR, TCRB sequences were amplified from cDNA into 87-bp fragments spanning the CDR3 region. Amplicons were sequenced on the Illumina HiSeq platform. The published analysis was carried out like this. Synthetic template baselines were used to correct PCR bias computationally, reads within Hamming distance 2 were collapsed together, and singletons that could not be merged were discarded. Reads were aligned against IMGT so that V, D and J genes, CDR3 length and insertions or deletions at six rearrangement sites could be assigned. Within each subset, clonotype counts were normalized to sorted cell number, after which true diversity and Gini coefficients were computed with the tcR R package. The overlap coefficient, calculated on TCRB nucleotide sequences, was used to quantify repertoire sharing. Not all clones reach the TCRdb copy of this immuneACCESS table, which keeps in-frame sequences only. Checked studies attribute under half of the gap to unresolved V genes and leave the rest unexplained. From that table come the V and J calls and clone size; the DNA was used to work out D and trimming. Present in this sample are fewer than 110,000 clones, 28% of which were seen just once. The ten largest clones take up 0.5% to 0.6% of the sample.

Each donor gave one peripheral blood draw, approximately 0.11 L on average, collected into heparinised tubes. Naive, central memory, regulatory and stem cell-like memory CD4+ T cells were sorted on a BD FACSAria II using a panel including CD45RO, CCR7, CD25, CD127, CD95 and CD27. Purity was above 95% for every sorted population. PBMCs were isolated right away by Lymphoprep density gradient centrifugation and were stained directly, without culture. Samples were stained and sorted in pairs, with one healthy donor and one patient per experiment, so that batch effects were minimized. Turning to this clone: Its cognate antigen has yet to be identified. Within one base of it there is no much larger clone, and no base qualities were kept.

The CDR3 measures 16 amino acids from cysteine to phenylalanine. Here the CDR3 DNA is all that survives: 48 bases in frame from base 1. Germline trimming amounts to 2 bases on V and 5 bases on J, with 11 as the count of junction bases outside the gene matches. CDR1 MNHEY and CDR2 SMNVEV are derived from the germline V gene (reference sequence). The sequence was obtained from a woman between 18 and 29 years old with type 1 diabetes. The chain links TRBV27 with TRBJ2-7, and 8 bases in between align with TRBD1. Sequencing was performed on central memory CD4+ T cells from blood. The DNA reads as follows: TGTGCCAGCAGTTTAGCTTTCGGCAGGGGGCGCGACGAGCAGTACTTC. It translates as CASSLAFGRGRDEQYF.